This TCR beta chain stems from a study of blood T cells in healthy people across ages. Study in general: When template switching was applied, about one barcoded beta molecule was captured per two T cells. Study results and caveats: Roughly linearly, TCR beta diversity per million T cells fell as age increased.

The length of the CDR3 is 14 residues. Losses at the gene ends were 3 bases for V and 4 bases for J; bases not matched to a gene: 4. The germline V gene has CDR1 SGHRS and CDR2 YFSETQ. Next came a second PCR, run for about 6 to 12 cycles, which used a sample-barcoded 5' primer along with a J-beta primer mix. TCRdb used MiXCR to reprocess the 5' RACE reads, holding one entry per CDR3 protein. This sample carries some 1,800,000 distinct CDR3 sequences, roughly 43% of them seen once, and the ten largest clones take 20% to 25%. This clonotype was found a few times. Its antigen is not known. Sequencing was done on a sample of blood. This receptor was obtained from a human donor in good health. This sequence joins TRBV5-1 and TRBJ2-7; 10 positions agree with TRBD1. The CDR3, as DNA: TGCGCCAGCAGCTGGACAGGGGGGAATTACGAGCAGTACTTC. Residues: CASSWTGGNYEQYF.